One T cell receptor beta chain is described in this entry. This sample stems from a study of control samples from healthy donors and cancer patients. Measured with immunoSEQ multiplex PCR; TCRdb has only the in-frame clones, and not every one. The data contain about 140,000 clones, about 90% of them seen just once; the ten biggest clones take up 1.5% to 2%. Germline CDR1 SGHDT, CDR2 YYEEEE. Trimming removed 5 bases from V and 6 bases from J; junction bases left unmatched: 10. The CDR3 consists of 15 residues. The source of this sequence is a man younger than 35 in good health. This sequence joins TRBV5-6 and TRBJ1-2; 10 bases fit TRBD1. The specimen was blood. CDR3 loop: CASRGAGTGEHGYTF. In DNA form, the CDR3 reads TGTGCCAGCAGAGGGGCCGGGACAGGGGAACATGGCTACACCTTC.